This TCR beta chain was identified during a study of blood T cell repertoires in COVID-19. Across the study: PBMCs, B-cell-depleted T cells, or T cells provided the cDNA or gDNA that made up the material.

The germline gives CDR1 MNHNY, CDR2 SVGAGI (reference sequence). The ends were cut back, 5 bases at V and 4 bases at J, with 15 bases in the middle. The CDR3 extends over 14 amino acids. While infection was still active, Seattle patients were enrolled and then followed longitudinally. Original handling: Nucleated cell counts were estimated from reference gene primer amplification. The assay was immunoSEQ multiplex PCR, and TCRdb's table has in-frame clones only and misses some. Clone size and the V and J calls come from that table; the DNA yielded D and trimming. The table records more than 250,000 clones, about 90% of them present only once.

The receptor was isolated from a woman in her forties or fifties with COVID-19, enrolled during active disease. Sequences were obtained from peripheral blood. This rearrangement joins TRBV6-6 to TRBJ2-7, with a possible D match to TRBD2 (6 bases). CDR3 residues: CASSDGGEAYEQYF. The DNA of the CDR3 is TGTGCCAGCAGTGACGGGGGAGAAGCGTACGAGCAGTACTTC.